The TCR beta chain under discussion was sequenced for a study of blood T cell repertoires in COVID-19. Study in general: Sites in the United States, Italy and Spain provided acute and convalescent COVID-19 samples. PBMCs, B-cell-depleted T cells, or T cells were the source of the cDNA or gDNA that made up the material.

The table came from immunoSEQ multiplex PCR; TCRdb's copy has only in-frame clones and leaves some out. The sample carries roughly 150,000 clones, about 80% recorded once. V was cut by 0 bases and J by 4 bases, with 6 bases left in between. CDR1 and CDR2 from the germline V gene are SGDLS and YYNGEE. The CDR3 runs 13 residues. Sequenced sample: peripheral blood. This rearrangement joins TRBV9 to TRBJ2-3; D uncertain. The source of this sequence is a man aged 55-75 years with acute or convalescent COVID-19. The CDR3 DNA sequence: TGTGCCAGCAGCGTAGCTAACGCAGATACGCAGTATTTT. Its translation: CASSVANADTQYF.